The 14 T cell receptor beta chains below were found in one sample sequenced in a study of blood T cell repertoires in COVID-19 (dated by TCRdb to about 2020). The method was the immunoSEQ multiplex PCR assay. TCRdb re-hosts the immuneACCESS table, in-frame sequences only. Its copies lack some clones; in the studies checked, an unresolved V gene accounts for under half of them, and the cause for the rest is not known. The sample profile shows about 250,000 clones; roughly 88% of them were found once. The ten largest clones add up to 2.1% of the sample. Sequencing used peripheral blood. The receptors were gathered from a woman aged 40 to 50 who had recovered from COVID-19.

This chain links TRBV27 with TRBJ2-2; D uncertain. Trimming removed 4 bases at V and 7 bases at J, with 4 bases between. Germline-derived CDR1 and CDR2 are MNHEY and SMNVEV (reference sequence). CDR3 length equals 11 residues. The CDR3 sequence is CASSSIGELFF. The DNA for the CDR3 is TGTGCCAGCAGTTCAATCGGGGAGCTGTTTTTT.

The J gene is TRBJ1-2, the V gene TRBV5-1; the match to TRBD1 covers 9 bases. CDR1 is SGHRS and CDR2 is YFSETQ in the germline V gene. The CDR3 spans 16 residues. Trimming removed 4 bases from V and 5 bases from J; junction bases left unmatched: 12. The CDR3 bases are TGCGCCAGCAGCCTGGGAATACAGGGGGCTGGTTATGGCTACACCTTC. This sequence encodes CASSLGIQGAGYGYTF.

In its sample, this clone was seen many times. The CDR3 DNA reads TGTGCCAGCAGCTGGGCGGCAGGGAATTTTCGTACTGGAAACACCATATATTTT. Residues: CASSWAAGNFRTGNTIYF. The chain joins TRBV7-2 to TRBJ1-3, with D possibly TRBD1 on 5 matching bases. Germline assignment: CDR1 SGHTA and CDR2 FQGNSA. The CDR3 spans 18 residues. Trimming removed 4 bases from V and 2 bases from J, with 21 bases in between.

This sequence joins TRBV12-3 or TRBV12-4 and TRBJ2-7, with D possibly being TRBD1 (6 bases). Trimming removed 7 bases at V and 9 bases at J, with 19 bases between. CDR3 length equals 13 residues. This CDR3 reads CASTRDIGSGQYF. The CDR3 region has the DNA TGTGCCAGCACCAGGGACATAGGGAGCGGGCAGTACTTC.

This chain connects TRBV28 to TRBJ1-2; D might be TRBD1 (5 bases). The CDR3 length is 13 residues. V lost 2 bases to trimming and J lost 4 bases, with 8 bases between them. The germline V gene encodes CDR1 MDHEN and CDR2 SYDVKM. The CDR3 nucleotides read TGTGCCAGCAGTTTAGGGGCAGGCTATGGCTACACCTTC. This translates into CASSLGAGYGYTF.

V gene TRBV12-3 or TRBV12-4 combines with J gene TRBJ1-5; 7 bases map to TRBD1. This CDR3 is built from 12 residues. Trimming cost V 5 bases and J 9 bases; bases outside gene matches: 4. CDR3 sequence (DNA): TGTGCCAGCAGTCTCCCAGGGGGGCCCCAGCATTTT. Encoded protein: CASSLPGGPQHF.

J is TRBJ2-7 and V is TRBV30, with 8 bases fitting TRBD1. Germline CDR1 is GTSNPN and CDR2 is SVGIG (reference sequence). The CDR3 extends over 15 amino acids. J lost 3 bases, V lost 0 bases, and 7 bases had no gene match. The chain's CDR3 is CAWSVFPGQVYEQYF. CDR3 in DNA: TGTGCCTGGAGTGTCTTTCCGGGACAGGTCTACGAGCAGTACTTC.

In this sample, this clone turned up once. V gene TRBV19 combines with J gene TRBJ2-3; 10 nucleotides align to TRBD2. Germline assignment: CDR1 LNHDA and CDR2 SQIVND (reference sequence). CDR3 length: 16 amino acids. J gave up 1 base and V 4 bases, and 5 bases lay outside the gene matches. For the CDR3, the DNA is TGTGCCAGTAGTAAAAAGAGCGGGGGGGGCACAGATACGCAGTATTTT. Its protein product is CASSKKSGGGTDTQYF.

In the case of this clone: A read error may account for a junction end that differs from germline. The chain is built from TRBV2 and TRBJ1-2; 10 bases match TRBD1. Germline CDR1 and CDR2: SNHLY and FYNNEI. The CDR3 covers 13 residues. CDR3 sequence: CASRAGTGARESF. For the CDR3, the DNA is TGTGCCAGCAGAGCCGGGACAGGGGCCAGGGAGTCCTTC.

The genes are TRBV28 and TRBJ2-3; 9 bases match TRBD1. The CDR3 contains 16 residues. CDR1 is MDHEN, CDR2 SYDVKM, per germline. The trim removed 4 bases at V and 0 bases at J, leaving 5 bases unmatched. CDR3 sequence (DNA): TGTGCCAGCAGTTCCCCGGACAGGGGTAGCACAGATACGCAGTATTTT. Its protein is CASSSPDRGSTDTQYF.

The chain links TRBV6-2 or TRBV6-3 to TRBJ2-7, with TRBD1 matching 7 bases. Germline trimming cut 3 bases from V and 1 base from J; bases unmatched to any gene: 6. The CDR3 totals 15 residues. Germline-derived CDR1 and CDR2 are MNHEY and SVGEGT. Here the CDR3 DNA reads TGTGCCAGCAGTTATATTTCGACAGGGTCCTACGAGCAGTACTTC. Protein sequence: CASSYISTGSYEQYF.

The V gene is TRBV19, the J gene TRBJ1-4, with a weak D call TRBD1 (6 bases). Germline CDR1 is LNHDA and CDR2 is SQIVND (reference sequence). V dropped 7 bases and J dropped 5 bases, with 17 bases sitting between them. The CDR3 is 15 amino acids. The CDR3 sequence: CASTPGGQFNEKLFF. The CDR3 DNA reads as TGTGCCAGTACCCCTGGGGGACAATTCAATGAAAAACTGTTTTTT.

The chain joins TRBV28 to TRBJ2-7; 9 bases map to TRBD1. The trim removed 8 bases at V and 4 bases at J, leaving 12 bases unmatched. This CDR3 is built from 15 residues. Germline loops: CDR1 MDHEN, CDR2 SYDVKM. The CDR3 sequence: CASGTTGGQAYEQYF. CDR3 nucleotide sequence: TGTGCCAGCGGCACGACAGGGGGGCAAGCTTACGAGCAGTACTTC.

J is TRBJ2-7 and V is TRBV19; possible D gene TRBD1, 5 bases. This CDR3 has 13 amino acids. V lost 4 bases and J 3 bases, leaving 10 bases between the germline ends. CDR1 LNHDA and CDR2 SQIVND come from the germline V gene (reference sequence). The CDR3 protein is CASSTGWHYEQYF. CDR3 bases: TGTGCCAGTAGTACAGGGTGGCACTACGAGCAGTACTTC.